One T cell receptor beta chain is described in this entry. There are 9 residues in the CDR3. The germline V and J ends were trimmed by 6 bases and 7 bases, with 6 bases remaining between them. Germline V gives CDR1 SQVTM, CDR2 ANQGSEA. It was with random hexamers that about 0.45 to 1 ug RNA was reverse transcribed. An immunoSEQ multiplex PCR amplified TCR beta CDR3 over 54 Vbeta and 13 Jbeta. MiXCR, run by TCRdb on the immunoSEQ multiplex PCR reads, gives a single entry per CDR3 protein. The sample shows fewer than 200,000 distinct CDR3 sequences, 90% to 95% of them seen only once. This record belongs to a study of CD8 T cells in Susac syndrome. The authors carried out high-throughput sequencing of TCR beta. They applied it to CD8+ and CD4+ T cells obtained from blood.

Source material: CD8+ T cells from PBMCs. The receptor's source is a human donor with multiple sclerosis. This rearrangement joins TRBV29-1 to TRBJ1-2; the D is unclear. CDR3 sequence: CSVVPGYTF. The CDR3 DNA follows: TGCAGCGTCGTACCTGGCTACACCTTC.